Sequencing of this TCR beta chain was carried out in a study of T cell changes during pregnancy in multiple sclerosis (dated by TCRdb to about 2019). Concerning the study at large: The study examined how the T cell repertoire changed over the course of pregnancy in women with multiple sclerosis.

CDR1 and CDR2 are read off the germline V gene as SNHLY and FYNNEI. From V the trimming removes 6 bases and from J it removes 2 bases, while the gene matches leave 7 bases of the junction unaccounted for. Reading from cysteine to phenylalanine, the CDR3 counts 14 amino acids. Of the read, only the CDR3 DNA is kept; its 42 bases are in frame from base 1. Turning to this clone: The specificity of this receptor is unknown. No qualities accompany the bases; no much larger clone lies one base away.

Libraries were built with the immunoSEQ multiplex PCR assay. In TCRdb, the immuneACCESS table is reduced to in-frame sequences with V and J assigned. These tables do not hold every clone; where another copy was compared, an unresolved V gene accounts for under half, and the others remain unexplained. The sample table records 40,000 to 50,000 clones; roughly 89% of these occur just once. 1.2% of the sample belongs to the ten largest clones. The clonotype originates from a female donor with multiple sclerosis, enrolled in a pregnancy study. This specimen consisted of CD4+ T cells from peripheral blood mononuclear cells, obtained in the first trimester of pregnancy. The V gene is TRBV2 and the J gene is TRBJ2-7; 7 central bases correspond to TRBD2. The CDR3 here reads CASSGGRATYEQYF. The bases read TGTGCCAGCAGCGGGGGGAGGGCAACCTACGAGCAGTACTTC.